The 9 T cell receptor beta chains listed next were all sequenced from one sample in a study of response to subunit inactivated influenza vaccine. TCRdb analysed the RT-PCR reads with MiXCR anew, one entry per CDR3 protein. The repertoire holds roughly 700,000 distinct CDR3 sequences, approximately 15% seen once, with 5.5% to 7% in the top ten. The starting material was PBMCs from blood, obtained approximately 15 days before vaccination. These receptors were collected from a middle-aged man who received an inactivated influenza vaccine.

This clonotype was detected a few times. The chain employs TRBV3-1 and TRBJ2-2, with D possibly being TRBD1 or TRBD2 (8 bases each). CDR1 and CDR2 (germline): LGHDT, YNNKEL (reference sequence). The CDR3 extends over 21 amino acids. With 4 bases removed from V and 4 bases from J, the gap between germline ends came to 31 bases. Here the CDR3 DNA reads TGTGCCAGCAGCCCCCTTCCTGGCAGGGGGCGGGGGGTCGGAGGCACCGGGGAGCTGTTTTTT. Its translation: CASSPLPGRGRGVGGTGELFF. Combining the CDR3 with reference TRBV3-1 and TRBJ2-2 gives the whole variable domain DTAVSQTPKYLVTQMGNDKSIKCEQNLGHDTMYWYKQDSKKFLKIMFSYNNKELIINETVPNRFSPKSPDKAHLNLHINSLELGDSAVYFCASSPLPGRGRGVGGTGELFFGEGSRLTVL.

A remark on this clonotype: An end of the junction does not agree with germline; a read error may underlie this. V usage is TRBV12-3 or TRBV12-4 and J usage is TRBJ2-4; possibly TRBD2 for D (5 bases). The CDR3 covers 14 residues. The CDR3 sequence is CASSTDLAKNIHYF. For the CDR3, the DNA is TGTGCCAGCAGTACAGATCTAGCCAAAAACATTCATTACTTC.

This clonotype has only a few counts. This chain uses TRBV27 with TRBJ2-5, with D perhaps matching TRBD2 (6 bases). With 0 bases removed from V and 10 bases from J, the gap between germline ends came to 9 bases. This CDR3 comprises 12 residues. Per germline, CDR1 MNHEY and CDR2 SMNVEV (reference sequence). The DNA for the CDR3 is TGTGCCAGCAGTTTATCCCTCGGGGGCCAGTACTTC. Its protein product is CASSLSLGGQYF.

This clonotype occurred many times. J is TRBJ2-3 and V is TRBV20-1; TRBD1 matches at 7 bases. The V gene's germline CDR1 is DFQATT and CDR2 SNEGSKA (reference sequence). This CDR3 comprises 14 residues. The trim removed 6 bases at V and 4 bases at J, leaving 10 bases unmatched. The CDR3 DNA reads as TGCAGTGCGACCCGACAGGGATCCGCAGATACGCAGTATTTT. This gives the protein CSATRQGSADTQYF.

This clonotype has a handful of counts. The V call is TRBV5-1, the J call TRBJ2-7, with 11 bases fitting TRBD1. CDR1 and CDR2 from the germline V gene are SGHRS and YFSETQ. The CDR3 loop spans 13 amino acids. The V gene end was trimmed by 4 bases and the J gene end by 6 bases; junction bases not matched to a gene: 3. Here the CDR3 DNA reads TGCGCCAGCAGCAAGGGACAGGGGGGCGAGCAGTACTTC. This codes for CASSKGQGGEQYF.

This clonotype was counted at least ten times. This rearrangement joins TRBV12-3 or TRBV12-4 to TRBJ2-5; D may be TRBD2 (5 bases). V was shortened by 6 bases and J by 0 bases, with 8 bases between the two germline ends. The CDR3 length is 13 residues. The DNA of the CDR3 is TGTGCCAGCAGACTCGGGAACCAAGAGACCCAGTACTTC. Translated, it gives CASRLGNQETQYF.

The chain recombines TRBV5-1 with TRBJ2-6; weak D call: TRBD2 (7 bases). Trimming took off 3 bases at V and 0 bases at J, with 16 bases between the two ends. There are 18 residues in the CDR3. From germline, CDR1 is SGHRS and CDR2 YFSETQ. The CDR3 loop reads CASSSTGGQSSGANVLTF. DNA for the CDR3: TGCGCCAGCAGCTCTACGGGGGGCCAGAGCTCTGGGGCCAACGTCCTGACTTTC.

J is TRBJ2-5 and V is TRBV20-1, with 11 positions matching TRBD2. Germline values: CDR1 DFQATT, CDR2 SNEGSKA (reference sequence). CDR3 length: 14 residues. V lost 0 bases to trimming and J lost 5 bases; unmatched junction nucleotides: 2. The CDR3 loop is CSARDPSGGETQYF. CDR3 DNA sequence: TGCAGTGCTAGAGACCCTAGCGGGGGGGAGACCCAGTACTTC.

This clonotype was seen a few times. The chain employs TRBV6-2 or TRBV6-3 and TRBJ2-2, with D perhaps matching TRBD2 (6 bases). The V end lost 3 bases, the J end lost 6 bases, and 11 bases lay between the germline ends. Germline-derived CDR1 and CDR2 are MNHEY and SVGEGT. The CDR3 runs 14 residues. The CDR3, as DNA: TGTGCCAGCAGTTATTCACTAGCCTCCGGGGAGCTGTTTTTT. Translating gives CASSYSLASGELFF.